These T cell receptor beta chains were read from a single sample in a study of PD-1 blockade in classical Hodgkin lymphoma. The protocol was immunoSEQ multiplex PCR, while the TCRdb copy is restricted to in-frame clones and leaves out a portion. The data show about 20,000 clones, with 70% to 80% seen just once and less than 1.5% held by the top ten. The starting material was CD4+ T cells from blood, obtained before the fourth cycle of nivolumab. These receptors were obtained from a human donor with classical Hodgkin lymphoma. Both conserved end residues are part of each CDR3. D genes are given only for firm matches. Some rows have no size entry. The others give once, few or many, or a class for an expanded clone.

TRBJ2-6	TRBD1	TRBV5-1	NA	TGCGCCAGCAGCGCCGACAGGGGAACTGGGGCCAACGTCCTGACTTTC	CASSADRGTGANVLTF
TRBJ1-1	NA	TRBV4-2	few	TGTGCCAGCAGCCAAGTCCAGGCGAGGGGCACTGAAGCTTTCTTT	CASSQVQARGTEAFF
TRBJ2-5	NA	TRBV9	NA	TGTGCCAGCAGCGTAGGAGGGGGGAACCAAGAGACCCAGTACTTC	CASSVGGGNQETQYF
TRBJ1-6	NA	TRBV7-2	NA	TGTGCCAGCAGTGGGTCAAATTCACCCCTCCACTTT	CASSGSNSPLHF
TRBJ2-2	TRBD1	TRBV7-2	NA	TGTGCCAGCAGCCCGGCGGACAGGGCGTATGGGATCGGGGAGCTGTTTTTT	CASSPADRAYGIGELFF
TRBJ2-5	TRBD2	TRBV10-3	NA	TGTGCCATCAGTGGGACTAGCGATGTGGAGACCCAGTACTTC	CAISGTSDVETQYF
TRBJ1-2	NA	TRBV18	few	TGTGCCAGCTCACCAGAAAGGGAAAATGGCTACACCTTC	CASSPERENGYTF
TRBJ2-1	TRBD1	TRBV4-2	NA	TGTGCCAGCAGCCAAGATCATTGGGGCAGGGGGCGCCCGAATGAGCAGTTCTTC	CASSQDHWGRGRPNEQFF
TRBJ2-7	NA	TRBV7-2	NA	TGTGCCAGCAGCTTAGGGGGGTTCTACGAGCAGTACTTC	CASSLGGFYEQYF
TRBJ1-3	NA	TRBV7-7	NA	TGTGCTAGCAGCCCAGGAGCCTTCTCTGGAAACACCATATATTTT	CASSPGAFSGNTIYF
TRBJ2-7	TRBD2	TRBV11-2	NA	TGTGCCAGCAGCTCCCTAGCGGGGGTCGGGGAGCAGTACTTC	CASSSLAGVGEQYF
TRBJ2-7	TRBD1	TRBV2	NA	TGTGCCAGCAGTGAGCGGACAGGGAGCTCCTACGAGCAGTACTTC	CASSERTGSSYEQYF
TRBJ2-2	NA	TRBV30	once	TGTGCCTGGAGTCCAGACTTGATGTGGGCCGGGGAGCTGTTTTTT	CAWSPDLMWAGELFF
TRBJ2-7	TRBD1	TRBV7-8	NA	TGTGCCAGCAGCTTAGACCTGACAGGGTCAATCGAGCAGTACTTC	CASSLDLTGSIEQYF
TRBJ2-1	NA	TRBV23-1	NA	TGCGCCAGCAGTCAATCGGTAGATGAGCAGTTCTTC	CASSQSVDEQFF
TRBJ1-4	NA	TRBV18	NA	TGTGCCAGCTCACCAGGCCTGAATGAAAAACTGTTTTTT	CASSPGLNEKLFF
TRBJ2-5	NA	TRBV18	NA	TGTGCCAGCTCACCAAAATCTTCGGGGCAAGAGACCCAGTACTTC	CASSPKSSGQETQYF
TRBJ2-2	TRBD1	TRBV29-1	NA	TGCAGCGCCGGACAGGGGACGAACACCGGGGAGCTGTTTTTT	CSAGQGTNTGELFF
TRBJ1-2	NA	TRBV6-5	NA	TGTGCCAGCAGTTCCTCTGGACAAGTCTATGGCTACACCTTC	CASSSSGQVYGYTF
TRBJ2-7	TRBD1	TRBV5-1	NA	TGCGCCAGCAGCTTACAGGGGGACTACGAGCAGTACTTC	CASSLQGDYEQYF
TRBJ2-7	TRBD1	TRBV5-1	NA	TGCGCCAGCAGCTTGATACAGGGGGTATACGAGCAGTACTTC	CASSLIQGVYEQYF
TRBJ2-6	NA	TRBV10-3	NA	TGTGCCATCCCGGGCCCCTCTTACTCTGGGGCCAACGTCCTGACTTTC	CAIPGPSYSGANVLTF
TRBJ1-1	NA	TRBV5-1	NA	TGCGCCAGCAGCCCCACCCCTCCAGGACGGTTGAACACTGAAGCTTTCTTT	CASSPTPPGRLNTEAFF
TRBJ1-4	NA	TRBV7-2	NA	TGTGCCAGCAGCTTAACCCCTCAGGAGGCAAAACTGTTTTTT	CASSLTPQEAKLFF
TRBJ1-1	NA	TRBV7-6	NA	TGTGCCAGCAGCTTAGGGGCGGGAAACATGAACACTGAAGCTTTCTTT	CASSLGAGNMNTEAFF
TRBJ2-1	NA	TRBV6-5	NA	TGTGCCAGCAGTTATTCTAGAACGGGACGGCACAATGAGCAGTTCTTC	CASSYSRTGRHNEQFF
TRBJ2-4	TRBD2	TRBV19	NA	TGTGCCAGTAGTACGGGACTAGCGGGGGGGCGGAACATTCAGTACTTC	CASSTGLAGGRNIQYF
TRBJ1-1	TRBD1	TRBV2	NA	TGTGCCAGCAGTTCTGACAGGGTCGGAACTGAAGCTTTCTTT	CASSSDRVGTEAFF
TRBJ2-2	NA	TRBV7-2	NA	TGTGCCAGCAGCTTTATACCGGGTCAAAACACCGGGGAGCTGTTTTTT	CASSFIPGQNTGELFF
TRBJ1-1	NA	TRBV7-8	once	TGTGCCAGCAGTCACATTCAAGTGAACACTGAAGCTTTCTTT	CASSHIQVNTEAFF
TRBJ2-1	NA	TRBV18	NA	TGTGCCAGCTCATCGGGGAGAGGGGGAACGGCGTACAATGAGCAGTTCTTC	CASSSGRGGTAYNEQFF
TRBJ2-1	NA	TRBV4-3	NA	TGCGCCAGCAGCCAAGTACGAGGTCTGAACCTTTACAATGAGCAGTTCTTC	CASSQVRGLNLYNEQFF
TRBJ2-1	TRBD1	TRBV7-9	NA	TGTGCCGGGCGACAGGGGGTTGGCAATGAGCAGTTCTTC	CAGRQGVGNEQFF
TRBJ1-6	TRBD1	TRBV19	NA	TGTGCCAGTACCCCGCAGTCGGGACAGGGGGCGTCACCCCTCCACTTT	CASTPQSGQGASPLHF
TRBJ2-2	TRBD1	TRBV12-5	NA	TGTGCTAGTGTTGTTCGGACAGGGGCCCAACCGAACACCGGGGAGCTGTTTTTT	CASVVRTGAQPNTGELFF
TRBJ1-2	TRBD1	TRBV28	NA	TGTGCCAGCACGGACAGGGGGCTCCTTTATTCCAGCGTCTATGGCTACACCTTC	CASTDRGLLYSSVYGYTF
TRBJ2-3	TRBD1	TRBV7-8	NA	TGTGCCAGCAGCCCCGACAGGGGATCGGACTGGGACACAGATACGCAGTATTTT	CASSPDRGSDWDTDTQYF
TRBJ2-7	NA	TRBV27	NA	TGTGCCAGCAGAATACTGGGGGCGCGGGAGCAGTACTTC	CASRILGAREQYF
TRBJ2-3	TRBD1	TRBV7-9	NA	TGTGCCAGCAGCACAGGGGGCACAGATACGCAGTATTTT	CASSTGGTDTQYF
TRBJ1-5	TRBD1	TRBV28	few	TGTGCCAGCACGCTCTGGACAGGGGTCCAGCCCCAGCATTTT	CASTLWTGVQPQHF
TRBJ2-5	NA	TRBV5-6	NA	TGTGCCAGCAGCTGGACGGGGGAGACCCAGTACTTC	CASSWTGETQYF